A single sample is the source of the 14 T cell receptor beta chains below, sequenced in a study of blood T cell repertoires in COVID-19. TCRdb keeps only in-frame clones here, not all; method: immunoSEQ multiplex PCR. The table records roughly 160,000 clones, around 74% of them present only once. Material for sequencing was peripheral blood. The receptors come from a woman of 80 years or more with acute or convalescent COVID-19.

This clone was seen more than once but under ten times. The rearrangement uses TRBV19 and TRBJ1-2; possible D gene TRBD1, 6 bases. Trimming pared 5 bases from V and 7 bases from J, leaving 17 bases between. Germline V lookup: CDR1 LNHDA, CDR2 SQIVND (reference sequence). This CDR3 region has 14 residues. CDR3 in amino acids: CASSPTGLYVGYTF. The CDR3 bases are TGTGCCAGTAGTCCGACAGGCCTATATGTTGGCTACACCTTC.

V is TRBV28 and J is TRBJ1-5; D uncertain. The CDR3 sequence is 14 residues long. V was pared by 6 bases and J by 7 bases, with 16 bases between. Germline assignment: CDR1 MDHEN and CDR2 SYDVKM. CDR3 in amino acids: CASSRGDWVQPQHF. CDR3 DNA: TGTGCCAGCAGCCGGGGAGATTGGGTACAGCCCCAGCATTTT.

The chain couples TRBV7-3 to TRBJ2-2; D is possibly TRBD1 (6 bases). The germline V gene has CDR1 SGHTA and CDR2 FQGTGA. The CDR3 totals 16 residues. Trimming stripped 5 bases from V and 2 bases from J, with 15 bases between. This CDR3 is CASSPTPGANTGELFF. CDR3 bases: TGTGCCAGCAGCCCCACCCCAGGGGCAAACACCGGGGAGCTGTTTTTT.

The CDR3 sequence: CASSVGGQGAQDTQYF. CDR3 bases: TGTGCCAGCAGCGTAGGAGGTCAGGGGGCGCAAGATACGCAGTATTTT. The rearrangement uses TRBV9 and TRBJ2-3, with 8 nucleotides matching TRBD1. The CDR3 has 16 amino acids. Germline trimming cut 0 bases from V and 5 bases from J; bases unmatched to any gene: 8. CDR1 and CDR2 (germline): SGDLS, YYNGEE. Full variable domain (rest looked up from reference TRBV9 and TRBJ2-3): DSGVTQTPKHLITATGQRVTLRCSPRSGDLSVYWYQQSLDQGLQFLIQYYNGEERAKGNILERFSAQQFPDLHSELNLSSLELGDSALYFCASSVGGQGAQDTQYFGPGTRLTVL.

This clone occurred a few times. This chain connects TRBV10-1 to TRBJ2-5; D gene uncertain. Looked up from germline, CDR1 is WNHNN and CDR2 is SYGVQD (reference sequence). Deletions cut 4 bases from V and 7 bases from J, with 13 bases between. The CDR3 covers 13 residues. CDR3 loop: CASSVEVVGTQYF. The CDR3 bases are TGCGCCAGCAGTGTTGAGGTCGTAGGGACCCAGTACTTC.

The V gene is TRBV1, the J gene TRBJ2-5; the DNA was not used to check the table's D call, TRBD2. TRBV1 is an annotated pseudogene. This CDR3 spans 16 amino acids. The CDR3 loop is CTSSQDLRETRETQYF. CDR3 nucleotides: TGCACCAGCAGCCAAGATCTGCGGGAAACTAGGGAGACCCAGTACTTC.

This chain joins TRBV5-1 and TRBJ2-7; 8 nucleotides line up with TRBD1. The CDR3 covers 15 residues. V shed 2 bases and J 3 bases; nucleotides not matched to a gene: 7. Germline V gene sequence: CDR1 SGHRS, CDR2 YFSETQ. As DNA, the CDR3 is TGCGCCAGCAGCTTAGGGACAGGCAATAACTACGAGCAGTACTTC. It codes for CASSLGTGNNYEQYF.

The V and J genes are TRBV18 and TRBJ2-6; 10 nucleotides align to TRBD1. The V gene end was trimmed by 3 bases and the J gene end by 2 bases; junction bases not matched to a gene: 4. This CDR3 has 17 amino acids. Germline CDR1 KGHSH, CDR2 LQKENI. CDR3 protein: CASSPGQGTPGANVLTF. The CDR3, as DNA: TGTGCCAGCTCACCGGGACAGGGGACCCCTGGGGCCAACGTCCTGACTTTC.

In this sample, this clone turned up many times. The J gene is TRBJ2-2, the V gene TRBV19; TRBD1 might be the D (5 bases). V was cut by 5 bases and J by 6 bases, with 10 bases left in between. In germline, CDR1 is LNHDA, CDR2 SQIVND (reference sequence). This CDR3 spans 13 amino acids. CDR3 in DNA: TGTGCCAGTAGTCCCCAGGGTCCCGGGGAGCTGTTTTTT. Encoded protein: CASSPQGPGELFF.

This chain connects TRBV28 to TRBJ1-2, with TRBD1 matching 8 bases. Germline V gene lookup returns CDR1 MDHEN and CDR2 SYDVKM. The CDR3 is made up of 13 amino acids. V lost 5 bases, J lost 2 bases, and 1 base stayed unmatched. CDR3 coding DNA: TGTGCCAGCAGTGGGGACAGGAACTATGGCTACACCTTC. Amino acid sequence: CASSGDRNYGYTF.

This clone was observed a single time. The J gene is TRBJ2-2, the V gene TRBV7-9; 11 nucleotides match TRBD1. Per the germline V gene, CDR1 is SEHNR and CDR2 is FQNEAQ (reference sequence). After removal of 5 bases from V and 4 bases from J, the junction contained 6 bases not matched to a gene. This CDR3 comprises 16 residues. The CDR3 reads CASSVPGQGGTGELFF. The DNA of the CDR3 is TGTGCCAGCAGCGTACCGGGACAGGGGGGCACCGGGGAGCTGTTTTTT. The full variable domain, rest sourced from reference TRBV7-9 and TRBJ2-2, is DTGVSQNPRHKITKRGQNVTFRCDPISEHNRLYWYRQTLGQGPEFLTYFQNEAQLEKSRLLSDRFSAERPKGSFSTLEIQRTEQGDSAMYLCASSVPGQGGTGELFFGEGSRLTVL.

This clone was counted a single time. The rearrangement links TRBV4-2 to TRBJ2-3; the match to TRBD1 covers 7 bases. Germline V gives CDR1 LGHNA, CDR2 YNFKEQ. The CDR3 covers 16 residues. Trimming at V came to 0 bases and at J to 2 bases, leaving 5 bases not matched to a gene. For the CDR3, the DNA is TGTGCCAGCAGCCAAGAGAAGGACAGGTTCACAGATACGCAGTATTTT. Its protein is CASSQEKDRFTDTQYF.

V and J are TRBV5-1 and TRBJ2-1; 10 nucleotides line up with TRBD2. The CDR3 has 15 amino acids. V lost 5 bases and J lost 2; bases outside the gene matches: 4. Germline values: CDR1 SGHRS, CDR2 YFSETQ. The CDR3 spells CASRQAGGPYNEQFF. Written as DNA, the CDR3 is TGCGCCAGCAGACAAGCGGGAGGGCCCTACAATGAGCAGTTCTTC.

DNA for the CDR3: TGTGCCACCACGCAAGTCGCAGGGGAAAACACCATATATTTT. Translating it yields CATTQVAGENTIYF. This chain uses TRBV10-3 with TRBJ1-3, with D maybe TRBD1 (6 bases). The CDR3 has 14 residues. Germline CDR1 reads ENHRY; CDR2 reads SYGVKD. Trimming left V 10 bases short and J 6 bases short, with 19 bases between.